Reported below is one T cell receptor beta chain. Germline V gene data show CDR1 as DFQATT and CDR2 as SNEGSKA (reference sequence). The CDR3 sequence is 13 residues long. The V end lost 2 bases, the J end lost 4 bases, and 9 bases lay between the germline ends. The data belong to a study of early T cells in non-severe SARS-CoV-2 infection. TCRdb itself ran the 5' RACE reads through MiXCR, one entry per CDR3 protein. Of about 83,000 distinct CDR3 sequences listed, 8.5% to 12% are singletons. Sequences were derived from whole blood, sampled at baseline. The chain employs TRBV20-1 and TRBJ2-1; D could derive from TRBD1 or TRBD2 (7 bases each). This clonotype was sampled from an adult who was a healthcare worker with PCR-confirmed SARS-CoV-2 infection or an uninfected control (not recorded which). The CDR3 here is CSARQGGYNEQFF. DNA of the CDR3: TGCAGTGCTAGACAGGGGGGGTACAATGAGCAGTTCTTC.